The 9 T cell receptor beta chains presented below share a single source sample, sequenced in a study of blood T cell repertoires in COVID-19. Sequencing used immunoSEQ multiplex PCR; TCRdb keeps in-frame clones, though not all of them. The repertoire holds roughly 200,000 clones, roughly 73% seen once, with 2.5% to 3.5% in the top ten. Sequenced: peripheral blood. The source of these receptors is a woman aged 80 or over with active or convalescent COVID-19.

V usage is TRBV5-6 and J usage is TRBJ2-7; possible D gene TRBD2, 6 bases. The CDR3 covers 14 residues. Germline loops: CDR1 SGHDT, CDR2 YYEEEE. V gave up 3 bases and J gave up 2 bases, with 12 bases separating them. CDR3 coding DNA: TGTGCCAGCAGCTCACGGAGGGTCCCCTACGAGCAGTACTTC. This gives the protein CASSSRRVPYEQYF. The whole variable domain, remainder taken from reference TRBV5-6 and TRBJ2-7, is DAGVTQSPTHLIKTRGQQVTLRCSPKSGHDTVSWYQQALGQGPQFIFQYYEEEERQRGNFPDRFSGHQFPNYSSELNVNALLLGDSALYLCASSSRRVPYEQYFGPGTRLTVT.

The chain couples TRBV7-9 to TRBJ1-1, with TRBD1 identical over 8 bases. CDR3 length equals 16 residues. V shed 2 bases, J shed 3 bases, and the junction held 8 bases outside the gene matches. Germline lookup yields CDR1 SEHNR and CDR2 FQNEAQ (reference sequence). The CDR3, as DNA: TGTGCCAGCAGCTTACGATCAGGGGGCAGGGACACTGAAGCTTTCTTT. This translates into CASSLRSGGRDTEAFF. The entire variable domain, with the rest obtained from reference TRBV7-9 and TRBJ1-1, is as follows: DTGVSQNPRHKITKRGQNVTFRCDPISEHNRLYWYRQTLGQGPEFLTYFQNEAQLEKSRLLSDRFSAERPKGSFSTLEIQRTEQGDSAMYLCASSLRSGGRDTEAFFGQGTRLTVV.

The chain has TRBV4-3 and TRBJ2-7; maybe TRBD2 (7 bases). Between the trimmed V and J ends, which lost 5 bases and 7 bases, there was a span of 15 bases. The CDR3 consists of 13 residues. The germline V gene encodes CDR1 LGHNA and CDR2 YSLEER. DNA of the CDR3: TGCGCCAGCAGCGGGGGGGCCGGGCGGGAGCAGTACTTC. Translating it yields CASSGGAGREQYF.

This clone was observed a handful of times. In nucleotides, the CDR3 is TGTGCCAGCAGCGGACACATCTACGAGCAGTACTTC. It codes for CASSGHIYEQYF. V gene TRBV12-3 or TRBV12-4 combines with J gene TRBJ2-7, with TRBD1 as a possible D gene (5 bases). V lost 6 bases to trimming and J lost 3 bases, with 9 bases between them. The CDR3 covers 12 residues.

V gene TRBV2 combines with J gene TRBJ1-2; D may be TRBD1 (6 bases). Trimming removed 4 bases at V and 7 bases at J, with 13 bases between. This CDR3 is built from 13 residues. Germline V lookup: CDR1 SNHLY, CDR2 FYNNEI. The CDR3 region is CASSGMTGAGYTF. CDR3 coding DNA: TGTGCCAGCAGTGGGATGACAGGAGCTGGCTACACCTTC.

The CDR3 nucleotides read TGTGCCAGCAGCCGTACCAACTCCCCCCTCCACTTT. It is translated as CASSRTNSPLHF. The chain recombines TRBV14 with TRBJ1-6; D gene uncertain. The CDR3 spans 12 residues. Trimming cost V 4 bases and J 13 bases, with 11 bases left between them. Germline assignment: CDR1 SGHDN and CDR2 FVKESK.

Only a few counts were recorded for this clone. The rearrangement joins TRBV7-8 to TRBJ1-1; D may be TRBD1 (5 bases). Germline V gene sequence: CDR1 SGHVS, CDR2 FQNEAQ. V lost 2 bases and J 0 bases, leaving 7 bases between the germline ends. This CDR3 has 14 amino acids. CDR3 sequence reads: CASSLQGMNTEAFF. CDR3 DNA: TGTGCCAGCAGCTTACAGGGCATGAACACTGAAGCTTTCTTT.

This clone was recorded once. This chain joins TRBV6-5 and TRBJ2-7, with 13 bases aligning to TRBD2. V trimming: 0 bases; J trimming: 5 bases; junction bases outside the gene matches: 4. The germline gives CDR1 MNHEY, CDR2 SVGAGI. The CDR3 totals 16 residues. CDR3 nucleotides: TGTGCCAGCAGTTACTCGGGACTAGCGGGGTTCCACGAGCAGTACTTC. It encodes CASSYSGLAGFHEQYF.

This chain joins TRBV24-1 and TRBJ2-2, with D unresolved. Trimming removed 3 bases from V and 5 bases from J, with 12 bases in between. This CDR3 is built from 15 residues. CDR1 and CDR2 (germline): KGHDR, SFDVKD. The CDR3 bases are TGTGCCACCAGTGATAGCCGGGTTGTAACCGGGGAGCTGTTTTTT. Encoded protein: CATSDSRVVTGELFF.